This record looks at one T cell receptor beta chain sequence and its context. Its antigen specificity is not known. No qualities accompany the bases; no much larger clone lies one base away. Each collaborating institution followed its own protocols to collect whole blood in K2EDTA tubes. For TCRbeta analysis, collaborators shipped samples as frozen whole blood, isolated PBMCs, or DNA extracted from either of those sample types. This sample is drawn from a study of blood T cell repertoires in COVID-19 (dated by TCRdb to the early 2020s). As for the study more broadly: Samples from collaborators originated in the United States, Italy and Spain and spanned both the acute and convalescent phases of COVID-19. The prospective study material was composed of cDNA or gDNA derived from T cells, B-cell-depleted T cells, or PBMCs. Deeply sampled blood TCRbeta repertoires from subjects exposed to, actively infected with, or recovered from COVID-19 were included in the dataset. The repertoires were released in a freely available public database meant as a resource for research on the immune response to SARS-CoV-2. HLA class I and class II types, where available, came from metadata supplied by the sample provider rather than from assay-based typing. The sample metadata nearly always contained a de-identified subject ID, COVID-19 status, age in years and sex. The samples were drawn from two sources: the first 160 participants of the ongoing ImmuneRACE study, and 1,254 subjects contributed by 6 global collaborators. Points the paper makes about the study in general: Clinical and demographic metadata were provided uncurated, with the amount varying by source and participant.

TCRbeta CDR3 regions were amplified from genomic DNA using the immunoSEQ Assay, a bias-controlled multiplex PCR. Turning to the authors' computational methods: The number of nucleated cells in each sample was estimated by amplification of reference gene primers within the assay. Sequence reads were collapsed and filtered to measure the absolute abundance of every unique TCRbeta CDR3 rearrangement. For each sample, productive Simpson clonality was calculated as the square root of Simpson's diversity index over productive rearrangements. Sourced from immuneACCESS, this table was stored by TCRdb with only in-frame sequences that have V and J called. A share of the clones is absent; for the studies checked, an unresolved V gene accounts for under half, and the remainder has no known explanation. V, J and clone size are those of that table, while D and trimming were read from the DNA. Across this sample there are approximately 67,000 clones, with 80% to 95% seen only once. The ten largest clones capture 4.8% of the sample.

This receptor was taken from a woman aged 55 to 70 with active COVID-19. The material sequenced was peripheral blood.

The encoded CDR3 is CASSPPGSPYEQYF. The DNA reads TGTGCCAGCTCACCCCCGGGAAGCCCCTACGAGCAGTACTTC. In this chain, TRBV18 is recombined with TRBJ2-7; D gene: possibly TRBD2, on 5 matching bases. Measured from the cysteine to the phenylalanine, the CDR3 is 14 residues long. Only the CDR3 portion is preserved as DNA: 42 bases, with reading frame beginning at the first base. The germline ends are 11 bases apart after V is trimmed by 3 bases and J by 2 bases. The germline V gene encodes CDR1 KGHSH and CDR2 LQKENI.